The source of this T cell receptor beta chain is a study of T cells in Graves' hyperthyroidism and ophthalmopathy. The study, taken as a whole, reports: By a 13 V-J model, ophthalmopathy was set apart from stable hyperthyroidism.

Thyroid ultrasound and orbital computed tomography, with clinical symptoms and serum thyroxine and TRAb, informed diagnoses. As to this clonotype: Its antigen is not identified.

This CDR3 contains 13 residues. Germline V gives CDR1 SGHRS, CDR2 YFSETQ. The V and J ends lost 4 bases and 2 bases respectively, with 6 bases between them. Amplification of TCR beta CDR3 regions used RNA as the template. When the TCR CDR3 underwent first-round RT-PCR, the HTBI primer set was used. MiXCR, run by TCRdb on the multiplex PCR reads, gives a single entry per CDR3 protein. Of hundreds of thousands of distinct CDR3 sequences listed, 35% to 40% are singletons. The material sequenced was blood. The receptor was isolated from a man in his late teens or twenties with Graves' hyperthyroidism. The rearrangement joins TRBV5-1 to TRBJ2-2; D ambiguous. The CDR3 DNA sequence: TGCGCCAGCAGCGGGATCAACACCGGGGAGCTGTTTTTT. Its protein is CASSGINTGELFF.